The next 17 T cell receptor beta chains were all read from a single sample in a study of response to subunit inactivated influenza vaccine (dated by TCRdb to 2016 to 2019). The protocol used for the library was RT-PCR. TCRdb shows the sequencer as Illumina HiSeq 2500. Using fastp at Q25 and MiXCR, TCRdb reprocessed the public reads and kept productive beta chains. Every distinct CDR3 protein forms one entry, paired with its most common genes and DNA. The sample table lists about 540,000 distinct CDR3 sequences, approximately 22% of them with a count of one. Clones ranked in the top ten supply approximately 2.9% of the sample. The sample also formed part of further work on T cells expressing NK-cell markers. The second source states: 5'RACE template switching, by which a universal primer site and unique molecular identifiers were added, was used to make TCR beta cDNA libraries.

The sequenced sample was CD4+ T cells sorted from PBMCs, obtained 12 days after vaccination. Every receptor here comes from a man aged 50 to 60 who received an inactivated influenza vaccine. Donor details come from another sample of the same person, matched by shared clones.

At least ten counts were recorded for this clonotype. The rearrangement links TRBV6-1 to TRBJ2-5, with TRBD2 matching over 9 bases. Trimming removed 5 bases from V and 4 bases from J; junction bases left unmatched: 2. The CDR3 has 13 amino acids. Looked up from germline, CDR1 is MNHNS and CDR2 is SASEGT. The CDR3 sequence is CASSSGRRETQYF. The CDR3 DNA reads as TGTGCCAGCAGTAGCGGGAGGAGAGAGACCCAGTACTTC.

This clonotype was observed at least ten times. A junction boundary mismatches the germline segment, possibly from a read error. The chain employs TRBV12-3 or TRBV12-4 and TRBJ1-5, with unresolved D. The CDR3 totals 13 residues. The CDR3 DNA is TGCGCCAGCAGCTTGGTGGGCGGGCAGCCCCAGCATTTT. The encoded protein is CASSLVGGQPQHF.

The chain employs TRBV10-2 and TRBJ2-1; 11 bases match TRBD1. Losses at the gene ends were 5 bases for V and 7 bases for J; bases not matched to a gene: 4. The germline gives CDR1 WSHSY, CDR2 SAAADI. The CDR3 is made up of 14 amino acids. The CDR3 nucleotides read TGCGCCAGCAGTCGGACAGGGGGCTCGAATGAGCAGTTCTTC. It yields the protein CASSRTGGSNEQFF.

The J gene is TRBJ2-6, the V gene TRBV15; 10 bases fit TRBD1. Germline-derived CDR1 and CDR2 are LNHNV and YYDKDF (reference sequence). This CDR3 is 19 amino acids long. With 0 bases clipped from V and 0 bases from J, the junction kept 5 bases outside the gene matches. The chain's CDR3 is CATSRDFRDRGSGANVLTF. The CDR3 nucleotides are TGTGCCACCAGCAGAGATTTCCGGGACAGGGGCTCTGGGGCCAACGTCCTGACTTTC.

This chain links TRBV28 with TRBJ1-2, with D uncertain. Trimming shortened V by 4 bases and J by 8 bases, and 17 bases separated the two germline ends. The CDR3 covers 14 residues. Per the germline V gene, CDR1 is MDHEN and CDR2 is SYDVKM. In nucleotides, the CDR3 is TGTGCCAGCAGTTCTTCAGGACCCGCCGCGGGCTACACCTTC. Its translation: CASSSSGPAAGYTF.

This clonotype was recorded a few times. This chain uses TRBV15 with TRBJ2-6; unclear D gene. V shed 1 base and J shed 4 bases, with 8 bases lying between them. The CDR3 sequence is 15 residues long. Germline assignment: CDR1 LNHNV and CDR2 YYDKDF (reference sequence). The CDR3 DNA sequence: TGTGCCACCAGCAGAGTCCAGGCCGGGGCCAACGTCCTGACTTTC. This encodes CATSRVQAGANVLTF.

The chain combines TRBV12-3 or TRBV12-4 with TRBJ2-1, with D possibly being TRBD1 (6 bases). Trimming stripped 5 bases from V and 0 bases from J, with 14 bases between. The CDR3 extends over 16 amino acids. The CDR3 DNA follows: TGTGCCAGCAGTACAGGGTATAGGAGCTCCTACAATGAGCAGTTCTTC. This translates into CASSTGYRSSYNEQFF.

This chain links TRBV5-1 with TRBJ2-3; perhaps TRBD1 as D (5 bases). The CDR3 is 15 amino acids. Germline V CDR1 and CDR2: SGHRS, YFSETQ. V lost 0 bases to trimming and J lost 4 bases, with 12 bases between them. In nucleotides, the CDR3 is TGCGCCAGCAGCTTGGGCAGGACAAGAGCAGATACGCAGTATTTT. Residues: CASSLGRTRADTQYF.

CDR3 nucleotide sequence: TGTGCCATCAGTGAGTCGCCGAGCATTTCCTACGAGCAGTACTTC. The encoded protein is CAISESPSISYEQYF. The rearrangement joins TRBV10-3 to TRBJ2-7, with unresolved D. Germline V gene data show CDR1 as ENHRY and CDR2 as SYGVKD. Trimming removed 0 bases from V and 1 base from J, with 10 bases in between. This CDR3 is 15 amino acids long.

The chain joins TRBV5-1 to TRBJ2-7, with 12 bases matching TRBD1. With 6 bases clipped from V and 9 bases from J, the junction kept 7 bases outside the gene matches. Germline assignment: CDR1 SGHRS and CDR2 YFSETQ. The CDR3 totals 13 residues. This CDR3 is CASNPGQGASQYF. The CDR3 DNA is TGCGCCAGCAATCCGGGACAGGGGGCATCGCAGTACTTC.

The V and J genes are TRBV7-3 and TRBJ2-2, with 13 bases identical to TRBD2. The CDR3 consists of 17 residues. V dropped 3 bases and J dropped 8; count of bases not matched to a gene: 9. Per germline, CDR1 SGHTA and CDR2 FQGTGA. CDR3 residues: CASSLSTSGRNPGELFF. Written as DNA, the CDR3 is TGTGCCAGCAGCTTGTCGACTAGCGGGAGGAACCCTGGGGAGCTGTTTTTT.

The chain has TRBV20-1 and TRBJ1-2; TRBD1 matches at 12 bases. CDR3 size: 13 residues. Germline values: CDR1 DFQATT, CDR2 SNEGSKA (reference sequence). With V trimmed by 6 bases and J by 5 bases, 4 bases remained unmatched. The CDR3, as DNA: TGCAGTGCCGGGGACAGGGGGCATTATGGCTACACCTTC. Protein product: CSAGDRGHYGYTF.

This clonotype was counted at least ten times. The rearrangement joins TRBV5-5 to TRBJ1-2; no clear D. The CDR3 has 15 amino acids. In germline, CDR1 is SGHKS, CDR2 YYEKEE (reference sequence). Trimming pared 4 bases from V and 4 bases from J, leaving 17 bases between. The CDR3 DNA sequence: TGTGCCAGCAGCCCCACGACCGAGCCAACCTATGGCTACACCTTC. Protein: CASSPTTEPTYGYTF.

This clonotype occurred many times. The chain combines TRBV20-1 with TRBJ2-5; 9 positions match TRBD1. The germline gives CDR1 DFQATT, CDR2 SNEGSKA (reference sequence). CDR3 length: 14 amino acids. V was clipped by 1 base and J by 4 bases; unmatched bases: 4. CDR3 DNA: TGCAGTGCTAGAGGAAGGGGACAGGGAGAGACCCAGTACTTC. This gives the protein CSARGRGQGETQYF.

The chain uses TRBV7-2 and TRBJ2-2, with TRBD2 matching 10 bases. The CDR3 has 16 residues. Germline V CDR1 and CDR2: SGHTA, FQGNSA. V gave up 5 bases and J gave up 5 bases; unmatched junction bases: 8. CDR3 sequence: CASSASGGARTGELFF. The CDR3 DNA reads TGTGCCAGCAGCGCGAGCGGGGGGGCCCGAACCGGGGAGCTGTTTTTT.

This chain connects TRBV18 to TRBJ2-1; D unclear. The V and J ends lost 3 bases and 9 bases respectively, with 12 bases between them. Germline V gene lookup returns CDR1 KGHSH and CDR2 LQKENI. The CDR3 has 13 residues. The CDR3 loop reads CASSPDWYGEQFF. The CDR3 region has the DNA TGTGCCAGCTCACCCGACTGGTACGGTGAGCAGTTCTTC.

This clonotype was seen a few times. The rearrangement links TRBV24-1 to TRBJ2-5; D might be TRBD2 (6 bases). Trimming left V 4 bases short and J 4 bases short, with 15 bases between. Germline CDR1 and CDR2: KGHDR and SFDVKD. The CDR3 contains 15 residues. The CDR3 DNA follows: TGTGCCACCAGTGACACGCGGGGAGAGGGAGAGACCCAGTACTTC. This gives the protein CATSDTRGEGETQYF.